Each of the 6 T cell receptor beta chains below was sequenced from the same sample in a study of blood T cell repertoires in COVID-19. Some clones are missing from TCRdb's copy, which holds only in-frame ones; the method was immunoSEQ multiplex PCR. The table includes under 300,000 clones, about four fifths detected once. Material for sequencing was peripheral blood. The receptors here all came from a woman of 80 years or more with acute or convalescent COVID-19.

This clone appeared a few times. CDR3 nucleotide sequence: TGTGCCAGCAGTTCCCCGGACAGGGGAAGAAGTAGGTCCTACGAGCAGTACTTC. This encodes CASSSPDRGRSRSYEQYF. The chain couples TRBV5-4 to TRBJ2-7; 9 nucleotides line up with TRBD1. Germline assignment: CDR1 SGHNT and CDR2 YYREEE (reference sequence). CDR3 length equals 18 residues. J was trimmed by 1 base and V by 5 bases; bases with no gene match: 16.

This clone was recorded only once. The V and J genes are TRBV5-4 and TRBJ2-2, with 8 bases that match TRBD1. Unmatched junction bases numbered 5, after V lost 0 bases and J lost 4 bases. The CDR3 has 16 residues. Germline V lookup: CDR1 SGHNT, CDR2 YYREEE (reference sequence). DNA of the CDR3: TGTGCCAGCAGCTTGGTGGTCACAGGGGGCACCGGGGAGCTGTTTTTT. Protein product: CASSLVVTGGTGELFF.

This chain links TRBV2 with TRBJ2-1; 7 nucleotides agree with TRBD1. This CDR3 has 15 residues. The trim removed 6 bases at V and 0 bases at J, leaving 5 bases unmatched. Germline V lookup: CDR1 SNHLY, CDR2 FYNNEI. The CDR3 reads CASRADRSSYNEQFF. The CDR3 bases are TGTGCCAGCAGGGCGGACAGGAGCTCCTACAATGAGCAGTTCTTC.

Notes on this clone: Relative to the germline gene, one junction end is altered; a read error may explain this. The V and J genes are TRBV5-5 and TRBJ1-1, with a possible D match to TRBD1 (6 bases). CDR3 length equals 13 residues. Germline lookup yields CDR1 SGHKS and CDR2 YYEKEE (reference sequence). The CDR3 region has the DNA TGTGCCAGCAGCTTCCATGACCTCCGGGACAAACTGTTT. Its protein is CASSFHDLRDKLF.

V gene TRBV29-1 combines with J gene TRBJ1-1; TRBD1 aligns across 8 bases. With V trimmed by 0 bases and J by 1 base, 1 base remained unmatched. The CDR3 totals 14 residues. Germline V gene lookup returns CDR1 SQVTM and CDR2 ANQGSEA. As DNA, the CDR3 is TGCAGCGTTGAAGAGGGGACAGGGAACACTGAAGCTTTCTTT. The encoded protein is CSVEEGTGNTEAFF.

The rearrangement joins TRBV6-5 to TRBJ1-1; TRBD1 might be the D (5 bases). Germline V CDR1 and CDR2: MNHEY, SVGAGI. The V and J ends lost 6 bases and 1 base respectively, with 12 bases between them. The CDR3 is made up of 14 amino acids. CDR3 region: CASRRGQGNTEAFF. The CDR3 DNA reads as TGTGCCAGCAGACGTGGGCAGGGGAACACTGAAGCTTTCTTT.